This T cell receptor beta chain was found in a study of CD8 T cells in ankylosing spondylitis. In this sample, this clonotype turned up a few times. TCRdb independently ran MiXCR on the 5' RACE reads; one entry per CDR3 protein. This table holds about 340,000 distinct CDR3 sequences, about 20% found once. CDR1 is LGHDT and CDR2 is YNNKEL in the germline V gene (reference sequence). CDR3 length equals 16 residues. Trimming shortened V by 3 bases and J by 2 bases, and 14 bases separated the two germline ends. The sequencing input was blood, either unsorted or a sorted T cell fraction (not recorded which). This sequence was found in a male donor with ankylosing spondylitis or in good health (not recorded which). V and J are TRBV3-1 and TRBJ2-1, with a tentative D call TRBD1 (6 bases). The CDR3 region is CASSHGTGMPYNEQFF. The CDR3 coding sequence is TGTGCCAGCAGCCACGGAACAGGGATGCCCTACAATGAGCAGTTCTTC.